This note documents a single TCR beta chain sequence. Antigen: not known. This entry belongs to a study of CD4+ T cells in melanoma. Notes on the study in general: In melanoma, neoantigen-specific CD4+ T cells reportedly differed in differentiation state. A reported correlation linked neoantigen-specific CD4+ T cells to CD8+, macrophage and B cell function.

Clones were read by immunoSEQ multiplex PCR, and TCRdb kept only the in-frame ones, dropping some. The top ten clones hold 1.5% of a sample with some 150,000 clones, around 90% of them seen once. This CDR3 is 16 amino acids long. V was trimmed by 4 bases and J by 7 bases, leaving 23 bases between them. The V gene's germline CDR1 is SGHDT and CDR2 YYEEEE. The origin of this receptor is a human donor with melanoma. The rearrangement uses TRBV5-6 and TRBJ1-2, with a possible D match to TRBD1 (5 bases). The DNA for the CDR3 is TGTGCCAGCAGCGAAACCCCCGTGGGGGGTCGGGGTGGCTACACCTTC. Translation: CASSETPVGGRGGYTF.